This passage covers 16 T cell receptor beta chains from one sample sequenced in a study of vaccination effects on CD4 cells after COVID-19. Once cultured for approximately ten days, the cells underwent separation to obtain CD4+ T cells. All participants had two doses of either the BNT162b2 or mRNA-1273 vaccine. The data were produced by immunoSEQ multiplex PCR, yet TCRdb's version contains in-frame clones alone and is incomplete. Here the sample spans about 73,000 clones, less than 75% being singletons. These receptors are not linked to any known antigen. The sample was CD4+ T cells from PBMCs cultured without peptide, taken after COVID-19 vaccination. The receptors originated from a human donor who received a COVID-19 vaccine.

The chain couples TRBV2 to TRBJ2-3; 13 nucleotides align to TRBD2. The CDR3 is 16 residues long. V trimming: 4 bases; J trimming: 5 bases; junction bases outside the gene matches: 6. Germline V gene lookup returns CDR1 SNHLY and CDR2 FYNNEI. CDR3 sequence (DNA): TGTGCCAGCAGTGGAGGGACTAGCGGGGATATAGATACGCAGTATTTT. Protein: CASSGGTSGDIDTQYF.

The chain combines TRBV10-1 with TRBJ1-1; TRBD1 aligns across 8 bases. There are 12 residues in the CDR3. The germline V gene encodes CDR1 WNHNN and CDR2 SYGVQD (reference sequence). V dropped 6 bases and J dropped 7; count of bases not matched to a gene: 4. CDR3 sequence (DNA): TGCGCCAGCAGCCGGACAGGGCTTGAAGCTTTCTTT. It translates to CASSRTGLEAFF.

The V and J genes are TRBV5-6 and TRBJ1-5; perhaps TRBD1 as D (6 bases). The CDR3 is made up of 13 amino acids. Trimming left V 5 bases short and J 9 bases short, with 15 bases between. Germline CDR1 reads SGHDT; CDR2 reads YYEEEE. This chain's CDR3 is CASSLGGRPPQHF. CDR3 sequence (DNA): TGTGCCAGCAGTCTAGGGGGTAGGCCGCCCCAGCATTTT.

The chain has TRBV11-3 and TRBJ2-1; 12 bases match TRBD2. The CDR3 has 16 amino acids. Germline values: CDR1 SGHNT, CDR2 YENEEA. Trimming at V came to 5 bases and at J to 5 bases, leaving 7 bases not matched to a gene. Here the CDR3 reads CASSPTLAGGDNEQFF. The DNA for the CDR3 is TGTGCCAGCAGCCCTACTCTAGCGGGGGGGGACAATGAGCAGTTCTTC.

The CDR3 sequence: CATSKSGVTVKGTQYF. CDR3 nucleotide sequence: TGTGCCACCAGCAAAAGCGGGGTTACCGTCAAAGGTACGCAGTATTTT. This chain links TRBV15 with TRBJ2-3, with 7 bases identical to TRBD2. Germline V gene lookup returns CDR1 LNHNV and CDR2 YYDKDF (reference sequence). The CDR3 sequence is 16 residues long. The V gene end was trimmed by 4 bases and the J gene end by 8 bases; junction bases not matched to a gene: 15. The full variable domain, with the rest looked up from reference TRBV15 and TRBJ2-3, is DAMVIQNPRYQVTQFGKPVTLSCSQTLNHNVMYWYQQKSSQAPKLLFHYYDKDFNNEADTPDNFQSRRPNTSFCFLDIRSPGLGDTAMYLCATSKSGVTVKGTQYFGPGTRLTVL.

The gene calls are TRBV19 and TRBJ1-5; perhaps TRBD1 as D (6 bases). Per germline, CDR1 LNHDA and CDR2 SQIVND (reference sequence). Trimming took 7 bases from V and 6 from J, leaving 16 bases between them. This CDR3 region has 14 residues. The CDR3 sequence: CASNLARGGQPQHF. The CDR3 region has the DNA TGTGCCAGTAATCTAGCGAGAGGGGGTCAGCCCCAGCATTTT.

This clone showed up just a few times. The CDR3 DNA reads as TGCGCCAGCAGCATTCAGTCCAATGAGCAGTTCTTC. This translates into CASSIQSNEQFF. The rearrangement links TRBV5-1 to TRBJ2-1, with unresolved D. The germline V gene encodes CDR1 SGHRS and CDR2 YFSETQ. V lost 4 bases and J lost 6, with 8 bases in between. The CDR3 spans 12 residues.

The gene calls are TRBV29-1 and TRBJ2-3, with D perhaps matching TRBD1 (6 bases). V lost 1 base and J lost 5, with 13 bases in between. The CDR3 is made up of 14 amino acids. Germline V gene sequence: CDR1 SQVTM, CDR2 ANQGSEA. The DNA of the CDR3 is TGCAGCGTTGAAGTCCAGGGGCGCATAGATACGCAGTATTTT. This codes for CSVEVQGRIDTQYF.

The chain carries TRBV7-9 and TRBJ1-2; D is uncertain. CDR1 SEHNR and CDR2 FQNEAQ come from the germline V gene (reference sequence). The CDR3 length is 18 residues. V was shortened by 4 bases and J by 3 bases, with 24 bases between the two germline ends. The CDR3 region has the DNA TGTGCCAGCAGCTACCAGAATACATTGGACGGTAGGGACTATGGCTACACCTTC. This codes for CASSYQNTLDGRDYGYTF.

The chain has TRBV28 and TRBJ1-2, with no clear D. CDR3 length: 15 amino acids. Looked up from germline, CDR1 is MDHEN and CDR2 is SYDVKM. V was trimmed by 5 bases and J by 0 bases, leaving 13 bases between them. The CDR3 region is CASSPPTAPNYGYTF. The CDR3 DNA is TGTGCCAGCAGTCCTCCCACGGCCCCTAACTATGGCTACACCTTC.

V usage is TRBV19 and J usage is TRBJ1-3; D gene uncertain. Germline V gene data show CDR1 as LNHDA and CDR2 as SQIVND (reference sequence). This CDR3 comprises 15 residues. Trimming stripped 6 bases from V and 3 bases from J, with 15 bases between. This chain's CDR3 is CASRPQDRVGNTIYF. The CDR3 DNA follows: TGTGCCAGTAGACCGCAGGACCGGGTTGGAAACACCATATATTTT.

The gene calls are TRBV4-1 and TRBJ1-1; tentative D call: TRBD1 (5 bases). V dropped 1 base and J dropped 0 bases, with 18 bases sitting between them. Germline V gives CDR1 MGHRA, CDR2 YSYEKL. CDR3 size: 18 residues. The CDR3, as DNA: TGCGCCAGCAGCCAAGGACTGCTTAGTAGACAGCTGAACACTGAAGCTTTCTTT. Protein: CASSQGLLSRQLNTEAFF.

This clone came up a few times. V gene TRBV19 combines with J gene TRBJ1-5; 7 bases match TRBD1. Losses at the gene ends were 4 bases for V and 7 bases for J; bases not matched to a gene: 10. There are 15 residues in the CDR3. Germline lookup yields CDR1 LNHDA and CDR2 SQIVND (reference sequence). For the CDR3, the DNA is TGTGCCAGTAGTAACACGGACACAGGGGTCCAGCCCCAGCATTTT. Its translation is CASSNTDTGVQPQHF.

This chain connects TRBV18 to TRBJ2-5; possibly TRBD2 for D (5 bases). Germline V lookup: CDR1 KGHSH, CDR2 LQKENI. V lost 1 base, J lost 5 bases, and 14 bases lay in between. CDR3 length: 15 amino acids. Written as DNA, the CDR3 is TGTGCCAGCTCACCACGGCCTAGCATGGGGGAGACCCAGTACTTC. It translates to CASSPRPSMGETQYF.

The genes are TRBV4-1 and TRBJ1-2; possibly TRBD1 for D (6 bases). The CDR3 loop spans 13 amino acids. V lost 6 bases to trimming and J lost 2 bases, with 10 bases between them. Germline CDR1 is MGHRA and CDR2 is YSYEKL. The CDR3 loop is CASSQDRNYGYTF. CDR3 sequence (DNA): TGCGCCAGCAGTCAGGACAGAAACTATGGCTACACCTTC.

V is TRBV7-3 and J is TRBJ2-3; D unresolved. CDR1 and CDR2 (germline): SGHTA, FQGTGA. Trimming took 4 bases from V and 2 from J, leaving 10 bases between them. This CDR3 contains 14 residues. CDR3 coding DNA: TGTGCCAGCAGCTCCGAGTGGGTCACAGATACGCAGTATTTT. It codes for CASSSEWVTDTQYF.